This T cell receptor (beta chain) derives from a study of blood T cell repertoires in COVID-19. On the study more broadly: The samples span acute and convalescent COVID-19 from the United States, Italy and Spain. The cDNA or gDNA used as material had been derived from T cells, B-cell-depleted T cells, or PBMCs.

Seattle patients were enrolled during active infection and followed longitudinally. Germline V gene sequence: CDR1 SGHRS, CDR2 YFSETQ. V was clipped by 0 bases and J by 8 bases; unmatched bases: 4. The CDR3 has 14 amino acids. Original analysis: The authors estimated nucleated cell counts from reference gene primer amplification. The table came from immunoSEQ multiplex PCR; TCRdb's copy has only in-frame clones and leaves some out. The DNA was the basis for D and trimming; V, J and clone size are from that table. This sample has about 180,000 clones, with approximately 78% found just once. This TCR derives from an elderly woman with COVID-19, enrolled during active disease. The rearrangement joins TRBV5-1 to TRBJ1-4, with TRBD1 matching 7 bases. What was sequenced was peripheral blood. CDR3 sequence (DNA): TGCGCCAGCAGCTTGGAAGGGGGCATGGAAAAACTGTTTTTT. Its protein is CASSLEGGMEKLFF.